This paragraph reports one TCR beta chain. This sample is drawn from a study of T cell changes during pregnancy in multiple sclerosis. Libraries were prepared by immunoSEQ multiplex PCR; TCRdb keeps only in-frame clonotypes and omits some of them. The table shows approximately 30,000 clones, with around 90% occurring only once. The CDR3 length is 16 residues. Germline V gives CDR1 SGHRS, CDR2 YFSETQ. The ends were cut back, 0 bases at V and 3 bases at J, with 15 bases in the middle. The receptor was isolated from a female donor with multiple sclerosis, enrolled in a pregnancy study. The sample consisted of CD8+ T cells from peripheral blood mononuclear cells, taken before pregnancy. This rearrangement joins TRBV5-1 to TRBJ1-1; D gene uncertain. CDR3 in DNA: TGCGCCAGCAGCTTGGCGTATCCGAGTGGGCACACTGAAGCTTTCTTT. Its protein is CASSLAYPSGHTEAFF.